What follows is one T cell receptor beta chain and its context. Its antigen is unknown. Looked up from germline, CDR1 is SGHRS and CDR2 is YFSETQ. CDR3 length equals 13 residues. V shed 2 bases and J 5 bases; nucleotides not matched to a gene: 1. This entry belongs to a study of PD-1 blockade in classical Hodgkin lymphoma. Whole-study findings and limits: CD4+ but not CD8+ TCR diversity rose significantly by C4D1.

Relapses following autologous stem cell transplantation were seen in all patients, with brentuximab vedotin exposure varying. The study recorded best responses of complete response, partial response or progressive disease. The repertoire was sequenced with immunoSEQ multiplex PCR; TCRdb's copy has only in-frame clones and lacks some. The data show nearly 100,000 clones, approximately 80% seen once. The specimen comprised peripheral blood mononuclear cells (PBMCs), sampled at baseline. The chain links TRBV5-1 to TRBJ2-1; 7 bases match TRBD2. This clonotype was sampled from a human donor with classical Hodgkin lymphoma. CDR3 in DNA: TGCGCCAGCAGCTTAGCGGGAAACAATGAGCAGTTCTTC. Its protein is CASSLAGNNEQFF.